The rows below give T cell receptor beta chains drawn from one sample of a study of T cells in Graves' hyperthyroidism and ophthalmopathy. TCRdb re-derived calls from the multiplex PCR reads in MiXCR, one entry per CDR3 protein. The sample lists 700,000 or so distinct CDR3 sequences, approximately 14% occurring once. The sequenced sample consisted of blood. The receptors here all came from a woman between 45 and 65 years old with Graves' ophthalmopathy. Both conserved end residues are part of each CDR3. Each record gives: clone size, J gene, D gene, V gene, CDR3 DNA, CDR3 protein. A D gene is named only where the DNA matches it firmly. Size values are once, few and many counts, or a class for expanded clones, and some rows have none.

>many|TRBJ1-1|-|TRBV11-2
TGTGCCAGCAGCTTAGAAGCTTACACTGAAGCTTTCTTT
CASSLEAYTEAFF
>many|TRBJ2-1|-|TRBV29-1
TGCAGCGTTGTTCGTGGGACCTACAATGAGCAGTTCTTC
CSVVRGTYNEQFF
>many|TRBJ1-1|TRBD1|TRBV7-8
TGTGCCAGCAGTATTGTACAGGGGGACACTGAAGCTTTCTTT
CASSIVQGDTEAFF
>many|TRBJ2-5|TRBD2|TRBV28
TGTGCCAGCAGTGGAGGGATTAGCGGGAGGTGGACCCAGTACTTC
CASSGGISGRWTQYF
>many|TRBJ2-1|-|TRBV7-2
TGTGCCAGCAGCTTTAGCGAGAGGGGTTCCTACAATGAGCAGTTCTTC
CASSFSERGSYNEQFF
>many|TRBJ2-1|TRBD2|TRBV28
TGTGCCAGCAGTTTTCAGTGGGGGAGGGCCAATGAGCAGTTCTTC
CASSFQWGRANEQFF
>many|TRBJ1-3|-|TRBV7-8
TGTGCCAGCAGCTTAGGGCTCGCCTCTGGAAACACCATATATTTT
CASSLGLASGNTIYF
>-|TRBJ2-3|-|TRBV6-1
TGTGCCAGCAGTGAAAGGGCAGGGTGGAGTACTAGCACAGATACGCAGTATTTT
CASSERAGWSTSTDTQYF
>-|TRBJ1-2|-|TRBV9
TGTGCCAGCAGCGTAGAGGGGAATTACTATGGCTACACCTTC
CASSVEGNYYGYTF
>many|TRBJ2-5|-|TRBV28
TGTGCCAGCAGTTATCCCCCCTCGCCGGAACCCGACTTCCAAGAGACCCAGTACTTC
CASSYPPSPEPDFQETQYF
>many|TRBJ2-7|TRBD1|TRBV29-1
TGCAGCGTTGACGGGGCAGGGGGCTACGAGCAGTACTTC
CSVDGAGGYEQYF
>few|TRBJ2-7|-|TRBV9
TGTGCCAGCAGCGTAGTTGAGGGCGCGGGGGAGCAGTACTTC
CASSVVEGAGEQYF
>few|TRBJ1-2|-|TRBV4-3
TGCGCCAGCAGCCAAGATCAGGAGGGTTCCTATGGCTACACCTTC
CASSQDQEGSYGYTF
>many|TRBJ2-7|TRBD2|TRBV6-1
TGTGCCAGCAGTGAAGCGCCACTAGCGGGAGGCGAGCAGTACTTC
CASSEAPLAGGEQYF
>-|TRBJ1-5|TRBD1|TRBV18
TGTGCCAGCTCCCGAGACAGGGGAGGTTGGGATCAGCCCCAGCATTTT
CASSRDRGGWDQPQHF
>many|TRBJ2-1|TRBD2|TRBV11-2
TGTGCCACCCGGCCTAGCGGGAGAAATGAGCAGTTCTTC
CATRPSGRNEQFF
>many|TRBJ2-5|-|TRBV2
TGTGCCAGCAACGGACAGCAAGAGACCCAGTACTTC
CASNGQQETQYF
>many|TRBJ2-2|-|TRBV2
TGTGCCAACAAGAAGATGATAGGTACCGGGGAGCTGTTTTTT
CANKKMIGTGELFF
>-|TRBJ2-7|TRBD2|TRBV28
TGTGCCATATCCGGGACTAGCGGGAGGGCCTTTTACGAGCAGTACTTC
CAISGTSGRAFYEQYF
>many|TRBJ1-5|-|TRBV28
TGTGCCAGCAGTTTAGGGGAAAGGGGTAATCAGCCCCAGCATTTT
CASSLGERGNQPQHF
>many|TRBJ2-1|-|TRBV29-1
TGCAGCGTTGAGCGGCCCCAGACCTACAATGAGCAGTTCTTC
CSVERPQTYNEQFF
>many|TRBJ2-7|TRBD1|TRBV28
TGTGCCAGCAGCGGGGGGGACAGGGGGTTCTACGAGCAGTACTTC
CASSGGDRGFYEQYF